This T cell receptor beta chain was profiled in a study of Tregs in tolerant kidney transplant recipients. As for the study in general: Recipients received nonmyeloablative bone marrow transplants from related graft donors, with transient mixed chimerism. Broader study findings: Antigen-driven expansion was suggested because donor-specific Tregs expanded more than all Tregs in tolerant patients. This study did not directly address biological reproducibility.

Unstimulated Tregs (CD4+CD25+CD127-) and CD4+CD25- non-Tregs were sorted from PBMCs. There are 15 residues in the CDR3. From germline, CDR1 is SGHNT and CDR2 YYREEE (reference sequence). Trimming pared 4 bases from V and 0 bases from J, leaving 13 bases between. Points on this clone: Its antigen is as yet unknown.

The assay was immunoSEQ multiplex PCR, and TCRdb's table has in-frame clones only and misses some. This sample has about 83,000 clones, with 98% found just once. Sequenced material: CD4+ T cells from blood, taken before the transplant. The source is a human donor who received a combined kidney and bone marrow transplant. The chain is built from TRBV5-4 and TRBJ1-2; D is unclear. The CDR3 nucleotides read TGTGCCAGCAGCGAGCGAGCGCTATCTAACTATGGCTACACCTTC. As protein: CASSERALSNYGYTF.